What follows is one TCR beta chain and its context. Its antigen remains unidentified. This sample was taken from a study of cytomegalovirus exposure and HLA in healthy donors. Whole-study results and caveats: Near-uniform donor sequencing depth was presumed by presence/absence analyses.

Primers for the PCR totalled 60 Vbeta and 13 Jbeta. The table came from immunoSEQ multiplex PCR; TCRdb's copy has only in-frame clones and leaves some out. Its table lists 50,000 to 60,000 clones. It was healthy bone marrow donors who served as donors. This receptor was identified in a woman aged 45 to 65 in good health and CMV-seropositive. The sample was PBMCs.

Written as DNA, the CDR3 is TGTGCCAGCAGTACAGGGGTTGTGAACACTGAAGCTTTCTTT. Translated: CASSTGVVNTEAFF. J is TRBJ1-1 and V is TRBV28; 7 positions match TRBD1. The trim removed 5 bases at V and 0 bases at J, leaving 3 bases unmatched. Germline V CDR1 and CDR2: MDHEN, SYDVKM. The CDR3 loop spans 14 amino acids.